The rows below give T cell receptor beta chains drawn from one sample of a study of blood T cell repertoires in COVID-19. Generated by immunoSEQ multiplex PCR, the TCRdb table keeps only in-frame clones and is missing some. The sample yields fewer than 70,000 clones, over 75% seen once. Sequencing input: peripheral blood. The receptors originated from a man aged 45 to 65 with acute or convalescent COVID-19. The CDR3 runs from the conserved cysteine through the conserved F or W. The D gene is left open where the match is weak. Only some rows state a clone size, as once, few, many or a class for expanded clones.

v_call	d_call	clone_size	j_call	cdr3_aa	cdr3_nt
TRBV2	NA	NA	TRBJ2-1	CASSEALLHGQFEQFF	TGTGCCAGCAGTGAAGCGCTTCTACATGGACAGTTTGAGCAGTTCTTC
TRBV30	NA	few	TRBJ1-3	CAWSLSTGNTIYF	TGTGCCTGGAGTTTGTCCACTGGAAACACCATATATTTT
TRBV6-1	NA	NA	TRBJ1-4	CASSEGRVNEKLFF	TGTGCCAGCAGTGAAGGGCGGGTAAATGAAAAACTGTTTTTT
TRBV7-2	TRBD1	few	TRBJ1-2	CASSRTGGRRGYTF	TGTGCCAGCAGCCGGACAGGGGGCAGGCGGGGCTACACCTTC
TRBV12-3/TRBV12-4	NA	NA	TRBJ1-6	CASSRGGGGALHF	TGTGCCAGCAGTCGGGGAGGAGGGGGGGCCCTCCACTTT
TRBV10-3	NA	few	TRBJ1-1	CAISDDYSEAFF	TGTGCCATCAGTGACGATTACTCTGAAGCTTTCTTT
TRBV6-5	TRBD2	NA	TRBJ2-2	CASTISGGGGELFF	TGTGCCAGCACCATTAGCGGGGGGGGCGGGGAGCTGTTTTTT
TRBV30	NA	NA	TRBJ1-4	CAWAIGGSNEKLFF	TGTGCCTGGGCCATAGGGGGAAGTAATGAAAAACTGTTTTTT
TRBV2	TRBD2	few	TRBJ2-1	CASRRTSGYNEQFF	TGTGCCAGCAGAAGAACTAGCGGATACAATGAGCAGTTCTTC
TRBV10-3	TRBD2	NA	TRBJ2-3	CAISESTSGTFADTQYF	TGTGCCATCAGTGAGTCGACTAGCGGGACTTTCGCAGATACGCAGTATTTT
TRBV4-2	NA	NA	TRBJ1-1	CASSQAGVPEAFF	TGTGCCAGCAGCCAAGCCGGGGTCCCTGAAGCTTTCTTT
TRBV3-1/TRBV3-2	NA	NA	TRBJ1-6	CASSQDLNLGAYGSPLHF	TGTGCCAGCAGCCAAGACCTAAACTTGGGGGCCTATGGATCACCCCTCCACTTT
TRBV5-6	NA	NA	TRBJ2-7	CASSLGVRSYEQYF	TGTGCCAGCAGCTTGGGGGTCAGGTCCTACGAGCAGTACTTC
TRBV5-1	NA	few	TRBJ2-1	CASSFTRSTASYNEQFF	TGCGCCAGCAGCTTCACTAGGTCGACCGCTTCCTACAATGAGCAGTTCTTC
TRBV11-2	NA	NA	TRBJ1-1	CASSLDTQGIRAFF	TGTGCCAGCAGCTTAGATACGCAGGGCATTCGAGCTTTCTTT
TRBV7-8	NA	few	TRBJ1-2	CASSLGDYYGYTF	TGTGCCAGCAGCTTAGGAGATTACTATGGCTACACCTTC
TRBV6-5	NA	once	TRBJ1-2	CASSYSEDGGYTF	TGTGCCAGCAGTTACTCGGAGGACGGAGGCTACACCTTC
TRBV11-2	NA	NA	TRBJ2-3	CASSLGASEDTQYF	TGTGCCAGCAGCTTAGGTGCTAGCGAGGATACGCAGTATTTT
TRBV24-1	TRBD2	NA	TRBJ2-1	CATSLAGESYNEQFF	TGTGCCACCAGTTTAGCGGGGGAGTCCTACAATGAGCAGTTCTTC
TRBV3-1/TRBV3-2	TRBD1	NA	TRBJ1-6	CASSQNAGTVNSPLHF	TGTGCCAGCAGCCAAAATGCCGGGACAGTTAATTCACCCCTCCACTTT
TRBV2	TRBD1	NA	TRBJ2-7	CASSLRTGISYEQYF	TGTGCCAGCAGTTTACGGACAGGGATCTCCTACGAGCAGTACTTC
TRBV5-6	TRBD2	NA	TRBJ2-7	CASSLEGLANYEQYF	TGTGCCAGCAGCCTGGAGGGACTAGCGAACTACGAGCAGTACTTC
TRBV6-5	NA	few	TRBJ1-4	CASSLNPNEAEKLFF	TGTGCCAGCAGTCTTAACCCAAATGAGGCTGAAAAACTGTTTTTT
TRBV20-1	NA	NA	TRBJ1-6	CSASPGNNSPLHF	TGCAGTGCTAGTCCAGGGAATAATTCACCCCTCCACTTT
TRBV7-6	TRBD1	once	TRBJ1-6	CASSFRDRGNSPLHF	TGTGCCAGCAGCTTCCGGGACAGGGGTAATTCACCCCTCCACTTT
TRBV5-1	TRBD1	few	TRBJ1-1	CASSPGDRTEAFF	TGCGCCAGCAGCCCCGGGGACAGAACTGAAGCTTTCTTT
TRBV7-8	TRBD2	NA	TRBJ2-3	CASSLVYPGLAHTDTQYF	TGTGCCAGCAGCTTAGTATACCCCGGACTAGCCCACACAGATACGCAGTATTTT
TRBV7-9	NA	few	TRBJ1-1	CASSRPGSVEAFF	TGTGCCAGCAGTCGCCCAGGTTCTGTAGAAGCTTTCTTT
TRBV6-5	NA	NA	TRBJ2-5	CASSYGEYRETQYF	TGTGCCAGCAGTTACGGGGAGTATCGGGAGACCCAGTACTTC
TRBV24-1	NA	NA	TRBJ2-5	CATSDDREGTWETQYF	TGTGCCACCAGTGATGACAGAGAAGGCACGTGGGAGACCCAGTACTTC
TRBV4-2	NA	NA	TRBJ2-1	CASSQDSRANNEQFF	TGTGCCAGCAGCCAAGACAGCAGGGCTAACAATGAGCAGTTCTTC
TRBV6-6	NA	NA	TRBJ2-1	CASSYSMRNEQFF	TGTGCCAGCAGTTACTCTATGCGCAATGAGCAGTTCTTC
TRBV6-5	NA	NA	TRBJ1-2	CASSYRGGSNYGYTF	TGTGCCAGCAGTTACAGGGGAGGGAGTAACTATGGCTACACCTTC
TRBV19	TRBD1	NA	TRBJ1-5	CASSPRTGDHQPQHF	TGTGCCAGTAGTCCAAGGACAGGGGATCATCAGCCCCAGCATTTT
TRBV3-1/TRBV3-2	TRBD1	NA	TRBJ2-2	CASSQVLGQGSLGTGELFF	TGTGCCAGCAGCCAAGTTTTGGGACAGGGATCTCTGGGGACCGGGGAGCTGTTTTTT
TRBV9	NA	few	TRBJ2-3	CASTSLGHPTDTQYF	TGTGCCAGCACCTCACTGGGACACCCCACAGATACGCAGTATTTT
TRBV3-1/TRBV3-2	NA	NA	TRBJ2-5	CASSRQRGTGETQYF	TGTGCCAGCAGCCGCCAGCGGGGGACAGGGGAGACCCAGTACTTC
TRBV7-6	NA	NA	TRBJ2-5	CASSYGQQETQYF	TGTGCCAGCAGCTACGGACAGCAAGAGACCCAGTACTTC
TRBV29-1	TRBD1	NA	TRBJ2-5	CSVDRGQETQYF	TGCAGCGTCGACAGGGGCCAAGAGACCCAGTACTTC
TRBV6-5	NA	NA	TRBJ2-3	CASRYLASDTQYF	TGTGCCAGCAGGTACCTAGCGTCAGATACGCAGTATTTT
TRBV6-5	NA	NA	TRBJ2-3	CASGGPSEGRDTQYF	TGTGCCAGCGGAGGGCCTAGCGAGGGCAGGGATACGCAGTATTTT
TRBV30	NA	NA	TRBJ1-2	CAWSPQGNYGYTF	TGTGCCTGGAGTCCACAGGGAAACTATGGCTACACCTTC
TRBV4-1	NA	NA	TRBJ1-2	CASSQVAQNYGYTF	TGCGCCAGCAGCCAGGTGGCACAAAACTATGGCTACACCTTC
TRBV11-2	NA	NA	TRBJ1-1	CASSLVSFEAFF	TGTGCCAGCAGCTTAGTCAGTTTCGAAGCTTTCTTT
TRBV7-8	NA	NA	TRBJ2-7	CASSLAFSYEQYF	TGTGCCAGCAGCTTAGCATTTTCGTACGAGCAGTACTTC
TRBV28	NA	NA	TRBJ1-4	CASSLESTTNEKLFF	TGTGCCAGCAGTTTAGAGAGTACAACTAATGAAAAACTGTTTTTT
TRBV13	NA	NA	TRBJ2-5	CASSLRVQETQYF	TGTGCCAGCAGCTTACGGGTTCAAGAGACCCAGTACTTC
TRBV27	TRBD2	NA	TRBJ2-3	CASSLVGGSDTQYF	TGTGCCAGCAGTCTCGTGGGGGGGTCAGATACGCAGTATTTT
TRBV7-6	NA	once	TRBJ2-7	CASSVGGEQYF	TGTGCCAGCAGTGTAGGGGGCGAGCAGTACTTC
TRBV9	NA	NA	TRBJ2-5	CASSGGGMEETQYF	TGTGCCAGCAGCGGAGGGGGAATGGAAGAGACCCAGTACTTC
TRBV18	TRBD1	once	TRBJ2-7	CASSADRANEQYF	TGTGCCAGCTCAGCGGACAGGGCCAACGAGCAGTACTTC
TRBV19	NA	NA	TRBJ2-5	CASSISGRETQYF	TGTGCCAGTAGTATTTCGGGAAGGGAGACCCAGTACTTC
TRBV5-6	TRBD2	NA	TRBJ2-3	CASSLVVLAGGPDTQYF	TGTGCCAGCAGCTTGGTGGTACTAGCGGGGGGGCCGGATACGCAGTATTTT
TRBV6-6	NA	NA	TRBJ2-5	CASSTDYQETQYF	TGTGCCAGCAGCACGGACTACCAAGAGACCCAGTACTTC
TRBV27	TRBD2	NA	TRBJ2-1	CASSLSLAGNNEQFF	TGTGCCAGCAGTTTATCACTAGCGGGGAACAATGAGCAGTTCTTC